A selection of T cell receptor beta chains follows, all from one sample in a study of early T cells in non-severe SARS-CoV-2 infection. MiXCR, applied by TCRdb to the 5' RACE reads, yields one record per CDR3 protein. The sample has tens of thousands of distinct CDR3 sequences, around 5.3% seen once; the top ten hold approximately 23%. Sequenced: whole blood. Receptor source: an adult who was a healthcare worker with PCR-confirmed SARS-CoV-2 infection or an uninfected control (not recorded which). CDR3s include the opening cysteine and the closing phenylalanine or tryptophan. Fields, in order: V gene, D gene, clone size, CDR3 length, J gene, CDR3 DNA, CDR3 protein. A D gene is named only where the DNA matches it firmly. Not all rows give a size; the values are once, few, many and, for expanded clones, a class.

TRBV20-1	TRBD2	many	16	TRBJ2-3	TGCAGTGCTAGCCGACTAGCGGGAGGGCCCGTAAATACGCAGTATTTT	CSASRLAGGPVNTQYF
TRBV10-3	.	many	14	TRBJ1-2	TGTGCCATCAGTGACTCGGTAGAGGTGGATGGCTACACCTTC	CAISDSVEVDGYTF
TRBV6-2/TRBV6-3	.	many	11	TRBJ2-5	TGTGCCAGCAGGGAATACGAGACCCAGTACTTC	CASREYETQYF
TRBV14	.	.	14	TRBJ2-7	TGTGCCAGCAGCCGACTCCTCGGCGGCTACGAGCAGTACTTC	CASSRLLGGYEQYF
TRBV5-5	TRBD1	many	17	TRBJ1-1	TGTGCCAGCAGCTTGGGACAGGGAAGGTGGTATAGCACTGAAGCTTTCTTT	CASSLGQGRWYSTEAFF
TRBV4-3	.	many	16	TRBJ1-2	TGCGCCAGCAGCCGGGGACACCCCCGAAATAACTATGGCTACACCTTC	CASSRGHPRNNYGYTF
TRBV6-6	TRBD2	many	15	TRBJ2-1	TGTGCCAGCACCTTAGCGGGGAGCTCCTACAATGAGCAGTTCTTC	CASTLAGSSYNEQFF
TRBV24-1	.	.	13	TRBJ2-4	TGTGCCTCCCTCTTAGTCTTTCTAGCCATTCAGTACTTC	CASLLVFLAIQYF
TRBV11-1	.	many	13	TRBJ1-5	TGTGCCAGCAGTCTTATGGCGGGGCAGCCCCAGCATTTT	CASSLMAGQPQHF
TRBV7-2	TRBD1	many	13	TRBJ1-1	TGTGCCAGCGGACAGGGGGCAAATACTGAAGCTTTCTTT	CASGQGANTEAFF
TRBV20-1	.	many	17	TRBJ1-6	TGCAGTGCTAGAGATTGGACGGGGGGCGCCTATAATTCACCCCTCCACTTT	CSARDWTGGAYNSPLHF